The following is a TCR beta chain sequence with its context. V lost 1 base and J 6 bases, leaving 13 bases between the germline ends. Germline V gene sequence: CDR1 SGHVS, CDR2 FQNEAQ. This CDR3 comprises 14 residues. This sample was included in a study of blood T cell repertoires in COVID-19. TCRdb's table, derived via immunoSEQ multiplex PCR, lists solely in-frame clones and lacks some. In the table there are about 100,000 clones, over 75% of which are singletons. The chain joins TRBV7-8 to TRBJ2-7; a weak D match, TRBD1 (5 bases). The sequence was obtained from a man aged 30 to 45 in a cohort sampled during active COVID-19. Sequenced material: peripheral blood. The CDR3 is CASSLVGQGGEQYF. CDR3 sequence (DNA): TGTGCCAGCAGCTTAGTGGGGCAGGGTGGCGAGCAGTACTTC.